What follows are 13 T cell receptor beta chains derived from one specimen sequenced in a study of T cell responses to AZD1222 COVID-19 vaccine. Using immunoSEQ multiplex PCR, the repertoire was profiled, and TCRdb retains in-frame clones only, with some absent. The sample has 250,000 or so clones, 85% to 95% seen once. This specimen was peripheral blood, taken on day 0 of AZD1222 vaccination. These receptors were collected from an adult in good health.

This sequence joins TRBV18 and TRBJ1-1, with D perhaps matching TRBD1 (5 bases). This CDR3 is built from 12 residues. Between the trimmed V and J ends, which lost 0 bases and 10 bases, there was a span of 9 bases. Per the germline V gene, CDR1 is KGHSH and CDR2 is LQKENI. The CDR3, as DNA: TGTGCCAGCTCACCACCAGGGAGGGGAGCTTTCTTT. It codes for CASSPPGRGAFF.

The DNA for the CDR3 is TGTGCCAGCCTCCCCAGAGAACGGCACCAGGGTGGGGGTATGAACACTGAAGCTTTCTTT. It yields the protein CASLPRERHQGGGMNTEAFF. The chain has TRBV5-5 and TRBJ1-1, with D perhaps TRBD1 (5 bases). The V end was cut by 7 bases, the J end by 0 bases, with 31 bases between. The CDR3 sequence is 20 residues long. CDR1 and CDR2 (germline): SGHKS, YYEKEE (reference sequence).

This chain joins TRBV6-1 and TRBJ1-2; a weak D match, TRBD1 (5 bases). Germline V CDR1 and CDR2: MNHNS, SASEGT. This CDR3 spans 17 amino acids. V was shortened by 4 bases and J by 2 bases, with 20 bases between the two germline ends. CDR3 residues: CASSVLLRGNWNYGYTF. The CDR3, as DNA: TGTGCCAGCAGTGTCCTGTTACGGGGGAATTGGAACTATGGCTACACCTTC.

The gene calls are TRBV19 and TRBJ1-5; D call uncertain. Germline loops: CDR1 LNHDA, CDR2 SQIVND (reference sequence). The CDR3 is 14 amino acids. V was cut by 3 bases and J by 3 bases, with 9 bases left in between. In DNA, the CDR3 is TGTGCCAGTAGTATTGGAAGTCACAATCAGCCCCAGCATTTT. It codes for CASSIGSHNQPQHF.

The chain employs TRBV5-5 and TRBJ1-4; D is uncertain. CDR1 is SGHKS and CDR2 is YYEKEE in the germline V gene (reference sequence). The CDR3 spans 13 residues. V was cut by 4 bases and J by 6 bases, with 10 bases left in between. For the CDR3, the DNA is TGTGCCAGCAGCCCGGGGTCGGATGAAAAACTGTTTTTT. Its protein is CASSPGSDEKLFF.

V is TRBV27 and J is TRBJ1-2, with D maybe TRBD1 (6 bases). The CDR3 extends over 12 amino acids. Germline V lookup: CDR1 MNHEY, CDR2 SMNVEV (reference sequence). Trimming took 8 bases from V and 8 from J, leaving 15 bases between them. The CDR3 coding sequence is TGTGCCAGCCTCGCCTTCGGGGGCGGCTACACCTTC. It translates to CASLAFGGGYTF.

V gene TRBV19 combines with J gene TRBJ1-5; D remains ambiguous. The CDR3 extends over 13 amino acids. Trimming shortened V by 4 bases and J by 8 bases, and 12 bases separated the two germline ends. Per the germline V gene, CDR1 is LNHDA and CDR2 is SQIVND (reference sequence). The CDR3 is CASSTALWEPQHF. The CDR3 DNA reads as TGTGCCAGTAGTACCGCCCTATGGGAGCCCCAGCATTTT.

This clone has a handful of counts. In DNA form, the CDR3 reads TGTGCCATCAGTGAGTCAGAAAGAGGCGAGCAGTACTTC. It translates to CAISESERGEQYF. This chain uses TRBV10-3 with TRBJ2-7; D remains unclear. V was cut by 0 bases and J by 6 bases, with 9 bases left in between. The CDR3 loop spans 13 amino acids. Germline CDR1 and CDR2: ENHRY and SYGVKD.

The chain links TRBV14 to TRBJ2-7; 7 nucleotides align to TRBD1. The ends lost 5 bases at V and 2 bases at J; junction bases unmatched: 9. The CDR3 extends over 15 amino acids. Germline CDR1 reads SGHDN; CDR2 reads FVKESK. The CDR3 here is CASSAGDSATYEQYF. CDR3 coding DNA: TGTGCCAGCAGCGCCGGGGACAGCGCGACCTACGAGCAGTACTTC.

The chain combines TRBV28 with TRBJ2-7, with 7 positions matching TRBD2. There are 13 residues in the CDR3. V shed 3 bases and J 5 bases; nucleotides not matched to a gene: 4. Germline V CDR1 and CDR2: MDHEN, SYDVKM. The CDR3 DNA reads TGTGCCAGCAGTTTTCGGCGGGAGAACGAGCAGTACTTC. Translated, it gives CASSFRRENEQYF.

This clone showed up just once. The rearrangement links TRBV4-1 to TRBJ2-7, with D maybe TRBD2 (5 bases). Per the germline V gene, CDR1 is MGHRA and CDR2 is YSYEKL. V was cut by 2 bases and J by 9 bases, with 17 bases left in between. The length of the CDR3 is 14 residues. The CDR3 sequence: CASSQYSTSGMQYF. The CDR3 bases are TGCGCCAGCAGCCAATATTCAACGAGCGGAATGCAGTACTTC.

The chain carries TRBV4-1 and TRBJ2-7; D is undetermined. Per germline, CDR1 MGHRA and CDR2 YSYEKL. The CDR3 has 16 residues. Trimming pared 1 base from V and 2 bases from J, leaving 15 bases between. The CDR3 loop reads CASSQGYVGYTYEQYF. CDR3 DNA sequence: TGCGCCAGCAGCCAAGGTTATGTAGGGTACACCTACGAGCAGTACTTC.

The CDR3 here is CATSSRGGSTDTQYF. As DNA, the CDR3 is TGTGCCACCAGCAGCCGGGGCGGAAGCACAGATACGCAGTATTTT. The chain is built from TRBV15 and TRBJ2-3; D assignment may be TRBD1 or TRBD2 (5 bases each). Germline lookup yields CDR1 LNHNV and CDR2 YYDKDF (reference sequence). The V end lost 3 bases, the J end lost 0 bases, and 10 bases lay between the germline ends. The CDR3 extends over 15 amino acids.